Following are 32 T cell receptor beta chains from one sample sequenced in a study of cytomegalovirus exposure and HLA in healthy donors. Primers included in the PCR were 60 Vbeta and 13 Jbeta primers. Repertoires were generated with immunoSEQ multiplex PCR, while TCRdb's copy carries only in-frame clones and drops some. Of 200,000 to 250,000 clones listed, roughly 70% are singletons. Sequenced: PBMCs. The receptors derive from a man aged 40-49 years in good health and CMV-seropositive.

This clone was observed a single time. The chain has TRBV19 and TRBJ1-5, with 7 bases lining up with TRBD1. Looked up from germline, CDR1 is LNHDA and CDR2 is SQIVND (reference sequence). CDR3 length equals 16 residues. With V trimmed by 3 bases and J by 2 bases, 7 bases remained unmatched. The CDR3 spells CASSMRGQRGNQPQHF. CDR3 bases: TGTGCCAGTAGTATGCGGGGACAGCGCGGCAATCAGCCCCAGCATTTT.

The chain is built from TRBV10-3 and TRBJ1-3, with D unresolved. V gave up 7 bases and J gave up 0 bases, with 10 bases separating them. From germline, CDR1 is ENHRY and CDR2 SYGVKD. The CDR3 runs to 14 residues. Written as DNA, the CDR3 is TGTGCCATCAAAACGACGGGCTCTGGAAACACCATATATTTT. The encoded protein is CAIKTTGSGNTIYF.

This clone was seen a few times. The chain is built from TRBV7-8 and TRBJ1-4; D is ambiguous. Germline CDR1 SGHVS, CDR2 FQNEAQ. This CDR3 spans 14 amino acids. The V end was cut by 1 base, the J end by 10 bases, with 13 bases between. CDR3 in amino acids: CASSLGAMVGKLFF. The CDR3 DNA follows: TGTGCCAGCAGCTTAGGGGCCATGGTTGGAAAACTGTTTTTT. Drawing the rest from reference TRBV7-8 and TRBJ1-4, the complete variable domain is GAGVSQSPRYKVAKRGQDVALRCDPISGHVSLFWYQQALGQGPEFLTYFQNEAQLDKSGLPSDRFFAERPEGSVSTLKIQRTQQEDSAVYLCASSLGAMVGKLFFGSGTQLSVL.

J is TRBJ2-5 and V is TRBV19, with a weak D call TRBD1 (6 bases). This CDR3 is 13 amino acids long. V lost 8 bases and J 4 bases, leaving 14 bases between the germline ends. Looked up from germline, CDR1 is LNHDA and CDR2 is SQIVND (reference sequence). The CDR3 DNA sequence: TGTGCCAGTTCTCGAACAGGGAGAGAGACCCAGTACTTC. Its protein product is CASSRTGRETQYF.

The rearrangement joins TRBV5-4 to TRBJ1-1, with TRBD1 matching over 8 bases. CDR3 length: 15 residues. Losses at the gene ends were 6 bases for V and 3 bases for J; bases not matched to a gene: 10. Germline V gene data show CDR1 as SGHNT and CDR2 as YYREEE (reference sequence). CDR3 amino acids: CASIPGGGRDTEAFF. The CDR3, as DNA: TGTGCCAGCATCCCAGGGGGCGGAAGGGACACTGAAGCTTTCTTT.

The chain combines TRBV11-1 with TRBJ2-5; 7 positions agree with TRBD2. V trimming: 8 bases; J trimming: 2 bases; junction bases outside the gene matches: 14. The germline CDR1 and CDR2 sequences are SGHAT and FQDESV (reference sequence). This CDR3 contains 16 residues. CDR3 residues: CASRLRGDGGQETQYF. CDR3 bases: TGTGCCAGCCGGTTAAGGGGTGACGGGGGGCAAGAGACCCAGTACTTC.

The chain carries TRBV19 and TRBJ2-7; D possibly corresponds to TRBD1 (6 bases). V was pared by 2 bases and J by 3 bases, with 11 bases between. Germline CDR1 reads LNHDA; CDR2 reads SQIVND (reference sequence). The CDR3 totals 14 residues. The CDR3 protein is CASSIRQGSYEQYF. The CDR3 nucleotides are TGTGCCAGTAGTATAAGGCAGGGGAGCTACGAGCAGTACTTC. Full variable domain (remainder filled in from reference TRBV19 and TRBJ2-7): DGGITQSPKYLFRKEGQNVTLSCEQNLNHDAMYWYRQDPGQGLRLIYYSQIVNDFQKGDIAEGYSVSREKKESFPLTVTSAQKNPTAFYLCASSIRQGSYEQYFGPGTRLTVT.

The chain recombines TRBV13 with TRBJ2-1, with TRBD1 identical over 7 bases. This CDR3 comprises 17 residues. V gave up 1 base and J gave up 3 bases; unmatched junction bases: 9. The germline V gene encodes CDR1 PRHDT and CDR2 FYEKMQ (reference sequence). In DNA, the CDR3 is TGTGCCAGCAGCTTAGCCCGACAGGGTCTTCGCTACAATGAGCAGTTCTTC. This gives the protein CASSLARQGLRYNEQFF. Combining the CDR3 with reference TRBV13 and TRBJ2-1 gives the whole variable domain AAGVIQSPRHLIKEKRETATLKCYPIPRHDTVYWYQQGPGQDPQFLISFYEKMQSDKGSIPDRFSAQQFSDYHSELNMSSLELGDSALYFCASSLARQGLRYNEQFFGPGTRLTVL.

The genes are TRBV19 and TRBJ2-1; D is possibly TRBD1 (6 bases). V lost 5 bases, J lost 15 bases, and 17 bases lay in between. The germline gives CDR1 LNHDA, CDR2 SQIVND (reference sequence). The CDR3 consists of 12 residues. CDR3 coding DNA: TGTGCCAGTAGTCCAGACAGGTCCCCGGGGTTCTTC. Its protein product is CASSPDRSPGFF.

This rearrangement joins TRBV2 to TRBJ2-3; TRBD2 matches 11 bases. J gave up 5 bases and V 10 bases, and 8 bases lay outside the gene matches. CDR1 is SNHLY and CDR2 is FYNNEI in the germline V gene. The CDR3 has 14 residues. CDR3 protein: CAILTSGEGDTQYF. The CDR3 nucleotides are TGTGCCATCCTGACTAGCGGGGAGGGAGATACGCAGTATTTT.

V usage is TRBV7-6 and J usage is TRBJ2-3; 9 bases agree with TRBD1. Germline CDR1 reads SGHVS; CDR2 reads FNYEAQ. The CDR3 covers 15 residues. V dropped 4 bases and J dropped 3; count of bases not matched to a gene: 5. Here the CDR3 DNA reads TGTGCCAGCAGCTCGAGGGACAGGGTAACAGATACGCAGTATTTT. Protein: CASSSRDRVTDTQYF. Full variable domain (remainder filled in from reference TRBV7-6 and TRBJ2-3): GAGVSQSPRYKVTKRGQDVALRCDPISGHVSLYWYRQALGQGPEFLTYFNYEAQQDKSGLPNDRFSAERPEGSISTLTIQRTEQRDSAMYRCASSSRDRVTDTQYFGPGTRLTVL.

The chain uses TRBV7-7 and TRBJ2-1; D might be TRBD1 (5 bases). Trimming removed 4 bases from V and 7 bases from J, with 14 bases in between. CDR3 length equals 14 residues. Germline-derived CDR1 and CDR2 are SSHAT and FNYEAQ (reference sequence). The CDR3 protein is CASSSSRVSNEQFF. CDR3 sequence (DNA): TGTGCCAGCAGCTCATCCAGGGTTAGTAATGAGCAGTTCTTC.

In its sample, this clone was seen once. This rearrangement joins TRBV5-1 to TRBJ2-4, with 8 bases aligning to TRBD1. The V gene end was trimmed by 4 bases and the J gene end by 11 bases; junction bases not matched to a gene: 8. CDR1 and CDR2 from the germline V gene are SGHRS and YFSETQ. The CDR3 totals 13 residues. The CDR3 sequence is CASSTGQGAVQYF. The CDR3 DNA reads as TGCGCCAGCAGCACCGGACAGGGTGCGGTTCAGTACTTC.

This clone was counted a single time. J is TRBJ2-3 and V is TRBV6-1, with 9 positions matching TRBD1. CDR1 and CDR2 (germline): MNHNS, SASEGT. V dropped 1 base and J dropped 4; count of bases not matched to a gene: 6. This CDR3 has 16 amino acids. CDR3: CASSEVGTGYADTQYF. The CDR3, as DNA: TGTGCCAGCAGTGAAGTGGGGACAGGGTACGCAGATACGCAGTATTTT.

The chain joins TRBV4-1 to TRBJ2-5; the D gene is possibly TRBD2 (6 bases). The better agreement between TRBJ2-7 and the DNA end casts doubt on the J call. CDR1 is MGHRA and CDR2 is YSYEKL in the germline V gene. The CDR3 length is 14 residues. The CDR3 DNA reads TGCGCCAGCAGCCTGTCTGGGGGGAACGACGAGCAGTACTTC. This sequence encodes CASSLSGGNDEQYF.

The CDR3 region has the DNA TGTGCCAGCAGTTTATTGGGGGCTAGCGGGGGGTACGGCAATGAGCAGTTCTTC. It codes for CASSLLGASGGYGNEQFF. The V call is TRBV28, the J call TRBJ2-1; 11 bases align to TRBD2. The CDR3 covers 18 residues. V trimming: 1 base; J trimming: 6 bases; junction bases outside the gene matches: 11. Per germline, CDR1 MDHEN and CDR2 SYDVKM.

The V and J genes are TRBV5-1 and TRBJ1-6; TRBD1 aligns across 7 bases. The CDR3 length is 14 residues. CDR1 is SGHRS, CDR2 YFSETQ, per germline. Trimming removed 2 bases from V and 7 bases from J; junction bases left unmatched: 3. CDR3 region: CASSFDRANSPLHF. The CDR3 nucleotides read TGCGCCAGCAGCTTCGACAGGGCAAATTCACCCCTCCACTTT.

V and J are TRBV4-2 and TRBJ1-3; D not certain. The CDR3 consists of 13 residues. Germline values: CDR1 LGHNA, CDR2 YNFKEQ. The germline V and J ends were trimmed by 5 bases and 4 bases, with 9 bases remaining between them. CDR3 in DNA: TGTGCCAGCAGCGTTCGAACAGGAAACACCATATATTTT. Translation: CASSVRTGNTIYF.

The chain links TRBV2 to TRBJ2-7; 8 bases are a match to TRBD1. J gave up 3 bases and V 0 bases, and 4 bases lay outside the gene matches. The germline V gene encodes CDR1 SNHLY and CDR2 FYNNEI. This CDR3 comprises 15 residues. The DNA for the CDR3 is TGTGCCAGCAGTGAAGCCTACGGACAGGGCTACGAGCAGTACTTC. Its protein is CASSEAYGQGYEQYF.

This chain uses TRBV7-9 with TRBJ2-5; TRBD2 aligns across 7 bases. The V segment lost 7 bases and the J segment 7 bases; nucleotides outside the gene matches: 9. The CDR3 spans 13 residues. Germline V gene lookup returns CDR1 SEHNR and CDR2 FQNEAQ (reference sequence). This CDR3 reads CASTPGGPGTQYF. CDR3 bases: TGTGCCAGCACCCCGGGGGGTCCCGGGACCCAGTACTTC.

The chain joins TRBV6-6 to TRBJ1-4; 10 positions agree with TRBD1. The CDR3 has 15 amino acids. J lost 4 bases, V lost 7 bases, and 6 bases had no gene match. Germline values: CDR1 MNHNY, CDR2 SVGAGI (reference sequence). CDR3 amino acids: CASNRQGADNEKLFF. CDR3 sequence (DNA): TGTGCCAGCAACCGACAGGGGGCCGATAATGAAAAACTGTTTTTT.

The rearrangement joins TRBV19 to TRBJ1-2; 11 nucleotides line up with TRBD1. Unmatched junction bases numbered 3, after V lost 4 bases and J lost 8 bases. The CDR3 spans 13 residues. From germline, CDR1 is LNHDA and CDR2 SQIVND (reference sequence). CDR3 bases: TGTGCCAGTAGTACGGACAGGGGGCGCGGCTACACCTTC. Translating it yields CASSTDRGRGYTF.

The genes are TRBV6-5 and TRBJ1-5, with D uncertain. The CDR3 contains 13 residues. The ends were cut back, 5 bases at V and 4 bases at J, with 9 bases in the middle. Germline lookup yields CDR1 MNHEY and CDR2 SVGAGI. CDR3: CASSRSMNQPQHF. The CDR3 nucleotides are TGTGCCAGCAGTCGGAGCATGAATCAGCCCCAGCATTTT.

This clone appeared a few times. The chain has TRBV18 and TRBJ1-4; 7 bases are a match to TRBD1. Trimming at V came to 3 bases and at J to 8 bases, leaving 9 bases not matched to a gene. Germline CDR1 and CDR2: KGHSH and LQKENI. The CDR3 consists of 15 residues. This CDR3 reads CASSPNRGGDEKLFF. In DNA form, the CDR3 reads TGTGCCAGCTCACCTAACAGGGGTGGGGACGAAAAACTGTTTTTT.

The chain carries TRBV2 and TRBJ2-2; 11 bases line up with TRBD1. Germline V gene data show CDR1 as SNHLY and CDR2 as FYNNEI. Trimming at V came to 6 bases and at J to 1 base, leaving 4 bases not matched to a gene. The length of the CDR3 is 16 residues. CDR3 coding DNA: TGTGCCAGCAGCCGGGACAGGGGGTTGAACACCGGGGAGCTGTTTTTT. Protein sequence: CASSRDRGLNTGELFF.

The rearrangement joins TRBV19 to TRBJ1-6; D is unclear. With 8 bases removed from V and 5 bases from J, the gap between germline ends came to 10 bases. The CDR3 has 13 residues. The germline V gene encodes CDR1 LNHDA and CDR2 SQIVND (reference sequence). CDR3 DNA: TGTGCCAGTCGACGGGTGGATAATTCACCCCTCCACTTT. This encodes CASRRVDNSPLHF.

The J gene is TRBJ1-2, the V gene TRBV28; 9 positions match TRBD1. V shed 6 bases and J 8 bases; nucleotides not matched to a gene: 13. This CDR3 has 15 amino acids. Germline V gene lookup returns CDR1 MDHEN and CDR2 SYDVKM. The CDR3 region is CASRFTGGGVGGYTF. The CDR3 DNA sequence: TGTGCCAGCAGATTCACAGGGGGCGGCGTTGGGGGCTACACCTTC.

The chain recombines TRBV7-8 with TRBJ2-5; D may be TRBD1 (5 bases). Trimming left V 1 base short and J 0 bases short, with 21 bases between. This CDR3 contains 19 residues. Germline-derived CDR1 and CDR2 are SGHVS and FQNEAQ. CDR3 DNA: TGTGCCAGCAGCTTAGGGGCAGGGTCCCTTCCCTTGGACCAAGAGACCCAGTACTTC. Translation: CASSLGAGSLPLDQETQYF.

This clone was seen only a few times. The gene calls are TRBV11-3 and TRBJ2-5, with 15 nucleotides matching TRBD2. CDR1 and CDR2 from the germline V gene are SGHNT and YENEEA. The CDR3 is 16 residues long. V dropped 5 bases and J dropped 2; count of bases not matched to a gene: 3. As DNA, the CDR3 is TGTGCCAGCAGCCCCGGACTAGCGGGGGGGCAAGAGACCCAGTACTTC. Amino acids: CASSPGLAGGQETQYF.

In regard to this clone: One end of the junction is discordant with germline, which a read error may explain. This chain joins TRBV2 and TRBJ1-4; TRBD1 agrees at 9 bases. Germline values: CDR1 SNHLY, CDR2 FYNNEI. The CDR3 loop spans 12 amino acids. DNA for the CDR3: TGTGCCAGCAGTGAAAACAGGGGGCAAAGGGCTTTT. Amino acid sequence: CASSENRGQRAF.

The chain combines TRBV5-6 with TRBJ1-6; 10 positions match TRBD1. The CDR3 covers 16 residues. Looked up from germline, CDR1 is SGHDT and CDR2 is YYEEEE. The V and J ends lost 3 bases and 7 bases, in that order; junction bases with no gene match: 7. The CDR3 spells CASSSGTGAGNSPLHF. The CDR3 DNA sequence: TGTGCCAGCAGCTCCGGGACAGGGGCAGGGAATTCACCCCTCCACTTT. The full variable domain, rest sourced from reference TRBV5-6 and TRBJ1-6, is DAGVTQSPTHLIKTRGQQVTLRCSPKSGHDTVSWYQQALGQGPQFIFQYYEEEERQRGNFPDRFSGHQFPNYSSELNVNALLLGDSALYLCASSSGTGAGNSPLHFGNGTRLTVT.

J is TRBJ2-7 and V is TRBV21-1; the D call in the table, TRBD1, was not verified against the DNA. TRBV21-1 is marked as a pseudogene. CDR3 length equals 16 residues. CDR3 sequence reads: CASFYTPQIQVYEQYF. In DNA form, the CDR3 reads TGTGCCAGCTTTTACACACCTCAAATCCAGGTCTACGAGCAGTACTTC.